The text below deals with one T cell receptor (beta chain). The RNA input was roughly 0.45 to 1 ug, and it was reverse transcribed with random hexamers. TCRdb analysed the immunoSEQ multiplex PCR reads with MiXCR anew, one entry per CDR3 protein. The sample shows 300,000 or so distinct CDR3 sequences, around 90% of them seen only once. This sample stems from a study of CD8 T cells in Susac syndrome. TEMRA cells were FACS-enriched, while CD8+ and CD4+ T cells were negatively isolated. CDR1 and CDR2 (germline): LGHDT, YNNKEL (reference sequence). CDR3 length: 15 residues. The junction had 7 bases not matched to a gene; V was cut back by 6 bases and J by 9 bases.

The sequenced material came from CD4+ T cells from PBMCs. This TCR derives from a human donor with multiple sclerosis. The chain carries TRBV3-1 and TRBJ2-1; TRBD2 matches 14 bases. The CDR3 is CASSLTSGGAGEQFF. CDR3 coding DNA: TGTGCCAGCAGTCTGACTAGCGGGGGGGCGGGTGAGCAGTTCTTC.